The 7 T cell receptor beta chains reported below all come from one sample, sequenced in a study of T cell responses to AZD1222 COVID-19 vaccine (dated by TCRdb to 2020 to 2023). Library prep was done by the immunoSEQ multiplex PCR assay. This immuneACCESS table, as held by TCRdb, lists in-frame sequences with V and J called but not all clones. Of the missing ones, under half trace to an unresolved V gene in checked studies; the others have no known cause. The sample contains fewer than 150,000 clones, 89% of them found a single time. Over 9% of the sample lies in the top ten. This specimen's time point label, interpreted: about 28 days (+/-7) after the second vaccine dose. The sequencing used peripheral blood, collected 28 days after the second AZD1222 dose. The receptors originated from an adult who received the AZD1222 COVID-19 vaccine.

The rearrangement links TRBV14 to TRBJ1-2; 8 bases agree with TRBD1. J gave up 4 bases and V 6 bases, and 7 bases lay outside the gene matches. The CDR3 consists of 14 residues. Germline assignment: CDR1 SGHDN and CDR2 FVKESK. The CDR3 sequence is CASSSDRVGYGYTF. The CDR3 region has the DNA TGTGCCAGCAGTTCGGACAGGGTCGGCTATGGCTACACCTTC.

About this clone itself: Other DNA sequences within the sample encode an identical CDR3. The J gene is TRBJ2-3, the V gene TRBV7-9; weak D call: TRBD2 (5 bases). The CDR3 spans 15 residues. The germline V and J ends were trimmed by 5 bases and 0 bases, with 12 bases remaining between them. Germline-derived CDR1 and CDR2 are SEHNR and FQNEAQ (reference sequence). The CDR3 coding sequence is TGTGCCAGCAGCCCCCCGGGGATCAGCACAGATACGCAGTATTTT. It translates to CASSPPGISTDTQYF.

The chain is built from TRBV12-5 and TRBJ1-5, with D possibly TRBD1 on 5 matching bases. V was pared by 0 bases and J by 4 bases, with 13 bases between. Germline V CDR1 and CDR2: LGHNT, FRNRAP. CDR3 length: 16 amino acids. The CDR3 nucleotides are TGTGCTAGTGGTTTGGTATGGGCAGGGCGTAATCAGCCCCAGCATTTT. This sequence encodes CASGLVWAGRNQPQHF. Based on the CDR3 plus reference TRBV12-5 and TRBJ1-5, the full variable domain is DARVTQTPRHKVTEMGQEVTMRCQPILGHNTVFWYRQTMMQGLELLAYFRNRAPLDDSGMPKDRFSAEMPDATLATLKIQPSEPRDSAVYFCASGLVWAGRNQPQHFGDGTRLSIL.

The V gene is TRBV3-1 (or the pseudogene TRBV3-2), the J gene TRBJ1-1, with a weak D call TRBD1 (5 bases). V lost 3 bases and J 5 bases, leaving 13 bases between the germline ends. The CDR3 consists of 14 residues. Germline-derived CDR1 and CDR2 are LGHDT and YNNKEL (reference sequence). The CDR3 loop reads CASSQFRDGTEAFF. The CDR3 DNA reads TGTGCCAGCAGCCAGTTCAGGGATGGGACTGAAGCTTTCTTT.

The CDR3 region has the DNA TGCGCCAGCAGCCGGGGGACAGCGGATACGCAGTATTTT. The encoded protein is CASSRGTADTQYF. The J gene is TRBJ2-3, the V gene TRBV5-1; perhaps TRBD1 as D (7 bases). Germline CDR1 reads SGHRS; CDR2 reads YFSETQ. Deletions cut 4 bases from V and 6 bases from J, with 12 bases between. The CDR3 runs 13 residues.

This chain uses TRBV12-3 or TRBV12-4 with TRBJ1-1, with 11 bases fitting TRBD1. There are 13 residues in the CDR3. Losses at the gene ends were 6 bases for V and 4 bases for J; bases not matched to a gene: 1. CDR3 DNA sequence: TGTGCCAGCAGGGGACAGGGGGTCACTGAAGCTTTCTTT. Translating it yields CASRGQGVTEAFF.

This rearrangement joins TRBV6-6 to TRBJ1-6; TRBD1 aligns across 7 bases. The J segment lost 7 bases and the V segment lost 5 bases, leaving 8 bases of the junction unmatched. This CDR3 spans 15 amino acids. Germline CDR1 MNHNY, CDR2 SVGAGI (reference sequence). The CDR3 is CASSRPGQKNSPLHF. Here the CDR3 DNA reads TGTGCCAGCAGTCGACCGGGACAGAAAAATTCACCCCTCCACTTT.